The rows below give T cell receptor beta chains drawn from one sample of a study of OX40 agonist ivuxolimab in advanced cancers. The table came from immunoSEQ multiplex PCR; TCRdb's copy has only in-frame clones and leaves some out. The sample holds around 90,000 clones, over 75% seen once. This material consisted of CD4+ or CD8+ T cells sorted from blood, taken in a trial of the OX40 agonist ivuxolimab. These receptors were collected from an adult with an advanced solid tumor such as melanoma, head and neck, liver or kidney cancer. The CDR3 runs from the conserved cysteine through the conserved F or W. The D gene is left open where the match is weak. Clone size is stated in some rows and not others, as once, few, many or a class when expanded.

V gene: TRBV9; CDR3 length: 14; clone size: -; D gene: -; J gene: TRBJ1-6; CDR3 protein: CASSTGTGNSPLHF; CDR3 DNA: TGTGCCAGCAGCACGGGGACCGGAAATTCACCCCTCCACTTT
V gene: TRBV27; CDR3 length: 17; clone size: -; D gene: -; J gene: TRBJ2-6; CDR3 protein: CASSFRAGFAGANVLTF; CDR3 DNA: TGTGCCAGCAGTTTCAGGGCGGGGTTCGCGGGGGCCAACGTCCTGACTTTC
V gene: TRBV7-9; CDR3 length: 14; clone size: once; D gene: -; J gene: TRBJ2-7; CDR3 protein: CASSLTPSAYEQYF; CDR3 DNA: TGTGCCAGCAGCTTAACTCCCAGCGCCTACGAGCAGTACTTC
V gene: TRBV6-5; CDR3 length: 14; clone size: -; D gene: -; J gene: TRBJ1-1; CDR3 protein: CASSARGANTEAFF; CDR3 DNA: TGTGCCAGCAGTGCCCGGGGGGCTAACACTGAAGCTTTCTTT
V gene: TRBV29-1; CDR3 length: 12; clone size: -; D gene: -; J gene: TRBJ2-3; CDR3 protein: CSVTDGTDTQYF; CDR3 DNA: TGCAGCGTGACGGACGGCACAGATACGCAGTATTTT
V gene: TRBV6-6; CDR3 length: 12; clone size: -; D gene: -; J gene: TRBJ1-6; CDR3 protein: CASRTLSSPLHF; CDR3 DNA: TGTGCCAGTAGGACGCTCAGCTCACCCCTCCACTTT
V gene: TRBV2; CDR3 length: 12; clone size: -; D gene: -; J gene: TRBJ2-7; CDR3 protein: CASSDRLNPQYF; CDR3 DNA: TGTGCCAGCAGTGACAGGTTGAATCCCCAGTACTTC
V gene: TRBV6-5; CDR3 length: 13; clone size: -; D gene: -; J gene: TRBJ1-3; CDR3 protein: CASTDLSGNTIYF; CDR3 DNA: TGTGCCAGCACGGACCTCTCTGGAAACACCATATATTTT
V gene: TRBV10-3; CDR3 length: 12; clone size: -; D gene: -; J gene: TRBJ1-2; CDR3 protein: CAISESGRGYTF; CDR3 DNA: TGTGCCATCAGTGAGTCGGGGAGGGGCTACACCTTC
V gene: TRBV5-5; CDR3 length: 14; clone size: -; D gene: -; J gene: TRBJ2-3; CDR3 protein: CASRAGASTDTQYF; CDR3 DNA: TGTGCCAGCAGGGCCGGGGCCAGCACAGATACGCAGTATTTT
V gene: TRBV5-5; CDR3 length: 15; clone size: -; D gene: -; J gene: TRBJ1-3; CDR3 protein: CASSTDRGTGNTIYF; CDR3 DNA: TGTGCCAGCAGCACTGACAGAGGAACTGGAAACACCATATATTTT
V gene: TRBV7-9; CDR3 length: 17; clone size: -; D gene: -; J gene: TRBJ2-5; CDR3 protein: CASSPRRHRAPLETQYF; CDR3 DNA: TGTGCCAGCAGCCCTAGGCGGCATAGGGCTCCCTTAGAGACCCAGTACTTC
V gene: TRBV7-2; CDR3 length: 12; clone size: -; D gene: -; J gene: TRBJ2-4; CDR3 protein: CASSPTTEIQYF; CDR3 DNA: TGTGCCAGCAGCCCGACAACAGAGATTCAGTACTTC
V gene: TRBV10-3; CDR3 length: 15; clone size: once; D gene: -; J gene: TRBJ2-2; CDR3 protein: CAIRRGAAAGGELFF; CDR3 DNA: TGTGCCATCAGGAGAGGGGCGGCGGCCGGCGGGGAGCTGTTTTTT
V gene: TRBV2; CDR3 length: 14; clone size: -; D gene: -; J gene: TRBJ2-3; CDR3 protein: CATMPGASTDTQYF; CDR3 DNA: TGTGCCACCATGCCGGGCGCGAGCACAGATACGCAGTATTTT
V gene: TRBV4-2; CDR3 length: 18; clone size: -; D gene: TRBD1; J gene: TRBJ1-2; CDR3 protein: CASSQAGTGGITNYGYTF; CDR3 DNA: TGTGCCAGCAGCCAGGCCGGGACAGGCGGTATAACTAACTATGGCTACACCTTC
V gene: TRBV15; CDR3 length: 14; clone size: -; D gene: -; J gene: TRBJ2-7; CDR3 protein: CATSRDRPGHEQYF; CDR3 DNA: TGTGCCACCAGCAGAGATCGGCCAGGCCACGAGCAGTACTTC
V gene: TRBV11-3; CDR3 length: 14; clone size: -; D gene: TRBD1; J gene: TRBJ1-4; CDR3 protein: CARIRDRGLEKLFF; CDR3 DNA: TGTGCCAGAATCCGGGACAGGGGGCTGGAAAAACTGTTTTTT
V gene: TRBV18; CDR3 length: 15; clone size: -; D gene: -; J gene: TRBJ1-2; CDR3 protein: CASSQGPGSNYGYTF; CDR3 DNA: TGTGCCAGCTCACAAGGTCCGGGATCTAACTATGGCTACACCTTC
V gene: TRBV5-1; CDR3 length: 16; clone size: -; D gene: -; J gene: TRBJ2-2; CDR3 protein: CASSRTTGPSPGELFF; CDR3 DNA: TGCGCCAGCAGCCGTACGACGGGACCCTCCCCCGGGGAGCTGTTTTTT
V gene: TRBV19; CDR3 length: 15; clone size: -; D gene: -; J gene: TRBJ1-1; CDR3 protein: CASSSGSLGNTEAFF; CDR3 DNA: TGTGCCAGTAGTTCTGGATCCCTGGGAAACACTGAAGCTTTCTTT
V gene: TRBV5-4; CDR3 length: 14; clone size: once; D gene: -; J gene: TRBJ1-1; CDR3 protein: CASSFRDSGTEAFF; CDR3 DNA: TGTGCCAGCAGCTTTCGGGATTCGGGCACTGAAGCTTTCTTT
V gene: TRBV5-1; CDR3 length: 16; clone size: few; D gene: TRBD1; J gene: TRBJ2-3; CDR3 protein: CASSLTGGANQDTQYF; CDR3 DNA: TGCGCCAGCAGCCTTACAGGGGGCGCGAATCAAGATACGCAGTATTTT
V gene: TRBV7-2; CDR3 length: 14; clone size: -; D gene: TRBD1; J gene: TRBJ1-2; CDR3 protein: CASSLRWTGDGYTF; CDR3 DNA: TGTGCCAGCAGCTTACGATGGACAGGGGATGGCTACACCTTC
V gene: TRBV7-6; CDR3 length: 14; clone size: once; D gene: -; J gene: TRBJ2-7; CDR3 protein: CASSRTGYEYEQYF; CDR3 DNA: TGTGCCAGCAGCCGTACAGGGTACGAGTACGAGCAGTACTTC
V gene: TRBV6-6; CDR3 length: 15; clone size: -; D gene: TRBD2; J gene: TRBJ2-1; CDR3 protein: CASSFSGGAMNEQFF; CDR3 DNA: TGTGCCAGCAGTTTTAGCGGGGGGGCTATGAATGAGCAGTTCTTC